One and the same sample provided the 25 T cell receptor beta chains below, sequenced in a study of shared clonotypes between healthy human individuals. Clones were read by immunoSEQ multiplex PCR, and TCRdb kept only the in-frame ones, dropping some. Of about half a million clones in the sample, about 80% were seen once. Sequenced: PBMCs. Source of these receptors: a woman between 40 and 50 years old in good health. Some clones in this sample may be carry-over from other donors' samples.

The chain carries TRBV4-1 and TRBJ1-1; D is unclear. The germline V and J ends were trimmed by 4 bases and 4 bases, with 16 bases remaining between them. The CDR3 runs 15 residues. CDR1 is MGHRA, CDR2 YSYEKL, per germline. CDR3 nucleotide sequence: TGCGCCAGCAGCCCGGGCCGGAGGGAATCCACTGAAGCTTTCTTT. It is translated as CASSPGRRESTEAFF.

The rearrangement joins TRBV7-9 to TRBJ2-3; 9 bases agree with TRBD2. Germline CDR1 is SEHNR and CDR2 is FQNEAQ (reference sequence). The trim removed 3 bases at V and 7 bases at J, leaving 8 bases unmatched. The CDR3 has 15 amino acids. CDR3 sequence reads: CASSLRLAGSYTQYF. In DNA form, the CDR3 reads TGTGCCAGCAGCTTGAGGCTAGCGGGGTCGTATACGCAGTATTTT.

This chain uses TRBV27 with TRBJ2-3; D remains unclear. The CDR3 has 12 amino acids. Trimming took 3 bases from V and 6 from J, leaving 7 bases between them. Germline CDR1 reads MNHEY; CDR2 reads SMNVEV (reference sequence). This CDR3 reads CASSFYLDTQYF. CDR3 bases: TGTGCCAGCAGTTTCTATCTGGATACGCAGTATTTT.

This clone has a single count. CDR3 residues: CASTSSGRDTQYF. The CDR3 DNA reads TGTGCCAGCACCTCTAGCGGGAGGGATACGCAGTATTTT. The chain is built from TRBV27 and TRBJ2-3, with 11 bases fitting TRBD2. Germline V CDR1 and CDR2: MNHEY, SMNVEV (reference sequence). There are 13 residues in the CDR3. V was clipped by 7 bases and J by 6 bases; unmatched bases: 3.

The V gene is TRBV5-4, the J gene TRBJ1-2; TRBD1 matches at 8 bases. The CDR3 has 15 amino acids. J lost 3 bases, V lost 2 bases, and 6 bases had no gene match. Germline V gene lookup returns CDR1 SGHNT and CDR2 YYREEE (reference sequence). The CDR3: CASSFQGAYYYGYTF. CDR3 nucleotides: TGTGCCAGCAGCTTCCAGGGGGCGTACTACTATGGCTACACCTTC.

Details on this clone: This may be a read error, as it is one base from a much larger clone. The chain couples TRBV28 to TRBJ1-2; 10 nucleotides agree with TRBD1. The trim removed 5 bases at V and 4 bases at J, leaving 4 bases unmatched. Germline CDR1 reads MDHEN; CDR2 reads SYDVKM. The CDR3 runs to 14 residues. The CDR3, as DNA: TGTGCCAGCAGTACGACAGGGGGCGTCTATGGCTACACCTTC. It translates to CASSTTGGVYGYTF.

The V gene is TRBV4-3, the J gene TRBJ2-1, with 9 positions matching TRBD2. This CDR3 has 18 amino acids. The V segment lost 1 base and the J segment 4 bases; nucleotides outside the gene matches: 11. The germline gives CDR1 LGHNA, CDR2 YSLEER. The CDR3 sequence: CASSQAPPNSGRYNEQFF. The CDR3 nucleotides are TGCGCCAGCAGCCAAGCCCCACCCAATAGCGGGAGATACAATGAGCAGTTCTTC.

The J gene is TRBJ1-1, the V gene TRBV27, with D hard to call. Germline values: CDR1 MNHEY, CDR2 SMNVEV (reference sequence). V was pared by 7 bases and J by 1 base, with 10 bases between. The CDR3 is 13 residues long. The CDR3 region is CASKRASNTEAFF. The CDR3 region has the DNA TGTGCCAGCAAAAGGGCATCGAACACTGAAGCTTTCTTT.

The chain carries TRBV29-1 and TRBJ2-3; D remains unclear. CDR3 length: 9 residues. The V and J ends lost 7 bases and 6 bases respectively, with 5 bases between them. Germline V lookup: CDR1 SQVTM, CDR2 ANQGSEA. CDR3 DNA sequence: TGCAGCGATGGGGATACGCAGTATTTT. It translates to CSDGDTQYF.

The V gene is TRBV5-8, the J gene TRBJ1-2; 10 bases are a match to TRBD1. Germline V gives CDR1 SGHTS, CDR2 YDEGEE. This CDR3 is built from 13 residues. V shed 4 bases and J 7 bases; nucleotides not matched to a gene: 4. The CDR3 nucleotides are TGTGCCAGCAGCACCGGGACAGGGGTTGGCTACACCTTC. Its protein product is CASSTGTGVGYTF.

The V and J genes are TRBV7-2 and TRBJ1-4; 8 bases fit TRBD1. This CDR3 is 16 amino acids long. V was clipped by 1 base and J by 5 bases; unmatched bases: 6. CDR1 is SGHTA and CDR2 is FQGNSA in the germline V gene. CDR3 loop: CASSLVRAGGNEKLFF. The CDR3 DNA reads TGTGCCAGCAGCTTAGTTAGGGCAGGGGGCAATGAAAAACTGTTTTTT. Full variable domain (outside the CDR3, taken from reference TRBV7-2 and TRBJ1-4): GAGVSQSPSNKVTEKGKDVELRCDPISGHTALYWYRQSLGQGLEFLIYFQGNSAPDKSGLPSDRFSAERTGGSVSTLTIQRTQQEDSAVYLCASSLVRAGGNEKLFFGSGTQLSVL.

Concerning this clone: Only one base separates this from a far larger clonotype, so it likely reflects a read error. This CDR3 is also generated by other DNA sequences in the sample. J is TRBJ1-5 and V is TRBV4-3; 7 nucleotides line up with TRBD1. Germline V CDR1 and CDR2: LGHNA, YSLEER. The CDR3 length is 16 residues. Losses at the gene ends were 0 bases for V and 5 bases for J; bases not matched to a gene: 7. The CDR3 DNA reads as TGCGCCAGCAGCCAAGACTCGAGACAGGGTTATCAGCCCCAGCATTTT. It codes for CASSQDSRQGYQPQHF.

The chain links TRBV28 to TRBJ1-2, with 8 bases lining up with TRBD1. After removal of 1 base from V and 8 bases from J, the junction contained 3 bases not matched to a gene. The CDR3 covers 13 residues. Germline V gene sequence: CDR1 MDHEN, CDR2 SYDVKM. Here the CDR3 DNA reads TGTGCCAGCAGTTTATCAGGGGGCCTCGGCTACACCTTC. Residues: CASSLSGGLGYTF.

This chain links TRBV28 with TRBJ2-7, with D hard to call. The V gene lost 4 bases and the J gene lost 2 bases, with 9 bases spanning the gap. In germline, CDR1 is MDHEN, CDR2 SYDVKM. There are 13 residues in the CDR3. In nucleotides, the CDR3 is TGTGCCAGCAGTTCCCCGGGTGCCTACGAGCAGTACTTC. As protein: CASSSPGAYEQYF.

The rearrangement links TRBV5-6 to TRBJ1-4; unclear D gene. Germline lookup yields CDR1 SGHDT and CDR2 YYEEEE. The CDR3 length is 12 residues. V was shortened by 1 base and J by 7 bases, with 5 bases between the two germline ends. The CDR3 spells CASSLKFEKLFF. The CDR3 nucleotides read TGTGCCAGCAGCTTGAAGTTTGAAAAACTGTTTTTT. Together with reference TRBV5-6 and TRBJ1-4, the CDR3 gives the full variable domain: DAGVTQSPTHLIKTRGQQVTLRCSPKSGHDTVSWYQQALGQGPQFIFQYYEEEERQRGNFPDRFSGHQFPNYSSELNVNALLLGDSALYLCASSLKFEKLFFGSGTQLSVL.

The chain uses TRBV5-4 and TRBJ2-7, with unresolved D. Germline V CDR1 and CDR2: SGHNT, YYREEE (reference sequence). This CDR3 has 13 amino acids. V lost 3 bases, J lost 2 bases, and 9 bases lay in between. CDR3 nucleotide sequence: TGTGCCAGCAGCTCCCGAGGACCCTACGAGCAGTACTTC. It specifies CASSSRGPYEQYF.

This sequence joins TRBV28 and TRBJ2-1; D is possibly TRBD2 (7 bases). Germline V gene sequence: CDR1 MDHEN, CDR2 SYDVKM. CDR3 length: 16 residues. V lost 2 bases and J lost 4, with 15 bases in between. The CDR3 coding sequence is TGTGCCAGCAGTTTAGCGGGGGCAGTCTCGTACAATGAGCAGTTCTTC. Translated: CASSLAGAVSYNEQFF.

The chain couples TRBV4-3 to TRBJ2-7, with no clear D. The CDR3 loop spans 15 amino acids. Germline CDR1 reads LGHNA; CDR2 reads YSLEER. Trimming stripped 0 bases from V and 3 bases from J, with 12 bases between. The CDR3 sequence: CASSQDLGQSYEQYF. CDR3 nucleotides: TGCGCCAGCAGCCAAGATCTTGGGCAGAGCTACGAGCAGTACTTC.

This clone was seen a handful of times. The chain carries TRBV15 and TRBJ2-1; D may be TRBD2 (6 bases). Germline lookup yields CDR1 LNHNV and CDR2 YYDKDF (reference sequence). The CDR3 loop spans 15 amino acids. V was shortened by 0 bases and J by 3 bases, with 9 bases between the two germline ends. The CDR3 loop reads CATSRDSEGYNEQFF. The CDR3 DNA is TGTGCCACCAGCAGAGATTCGGAGGGCTACAATGAGCAGTTCTTC.

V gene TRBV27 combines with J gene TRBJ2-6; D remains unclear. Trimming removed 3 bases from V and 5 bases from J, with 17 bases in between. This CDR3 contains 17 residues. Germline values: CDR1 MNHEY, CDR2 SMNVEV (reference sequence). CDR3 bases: TGTGCCAGCAGTTTGGTCAGGTATTTAGGTAGGGCCAACGTCCTGACTTTC. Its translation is CASSLVRYLGRANVLTF. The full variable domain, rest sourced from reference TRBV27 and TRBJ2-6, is EAQVTQNPRYLITVTGKKLTVTCSQNMNHEYMSWYRQDPGLGLRQIYYSMNVEVTDKGDVPEGYKVSRKEKRNFPLILESPSPNQTSLYFCASSLVRYLGRANVLTFGAGSRLTVL.

The CDR3 sequence is CATSSGTGTSGRGSSYNEQFF. CDR3 DNA: TGTGCCACCAGCAGCGGGACCGGGACTAGCGGGAGGGGGAGCTCCTACAATGAGCAGTTCTTC. The chain has TRBV15 and TRBJ2-1, with TRBD2 matching 16 bases. The CDR3 covers 21 residues. The germline gives CDR1 LNHNV, CDR2 YYDKDF (reference sequence). The trim removed 3 bases at V and 0 bases at J, leaving 11 bases unmatched.

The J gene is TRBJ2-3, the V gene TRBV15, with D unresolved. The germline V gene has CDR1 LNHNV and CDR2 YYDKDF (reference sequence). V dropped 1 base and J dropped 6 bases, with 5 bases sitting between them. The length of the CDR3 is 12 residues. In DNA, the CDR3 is TGTGCCACCAGCAGAGGGTTTGATACGCAGTATTTT. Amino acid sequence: CATSRGFDTQYF.

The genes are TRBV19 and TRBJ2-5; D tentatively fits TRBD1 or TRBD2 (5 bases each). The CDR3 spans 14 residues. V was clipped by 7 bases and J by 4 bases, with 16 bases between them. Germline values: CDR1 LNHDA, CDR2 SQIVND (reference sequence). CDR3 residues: CASNLRGQGETQYF. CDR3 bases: TGTGCCAGTAATTTGAGAGGGCAGGGAGAGACCCAGTACTTC. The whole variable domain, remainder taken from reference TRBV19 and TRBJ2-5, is DGGITQSPKYLFRKEGQNVTLSCEQNLNHDAMYWYRQDPGQGLRLIYYSQIVNDFQKGDIAEGYSVSREKKESFPLTVTSAQKNPTAFYLCASNLRGQGETQYFGPGTRLLVL.

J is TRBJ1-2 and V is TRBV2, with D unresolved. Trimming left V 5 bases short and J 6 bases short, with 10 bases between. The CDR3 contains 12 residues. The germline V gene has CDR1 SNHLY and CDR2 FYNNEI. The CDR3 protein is CASSQTANGYTF. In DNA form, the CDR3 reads TGTGCCAGCAGTCAGACGGCTAATGGCTACACCTTC.

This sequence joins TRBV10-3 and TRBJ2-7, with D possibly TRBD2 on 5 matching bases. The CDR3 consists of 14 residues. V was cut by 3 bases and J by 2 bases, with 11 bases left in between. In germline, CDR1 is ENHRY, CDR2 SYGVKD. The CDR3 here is CAISESGPTYEQYF. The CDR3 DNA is TGTGCCATCAGTGAAAGCGGACCAACCTACGAGCAGTACTTC.